The next 29 T cell receptor beta chains were all read from a single sample in a study of immune characterization of retroperitoneal liposarcoma. From the PCR reads, TCRdb called clonotypes with MiXCR, one entry per CDR3 protein. The table includes some 3,100 distinct CDR3 sequences, less than 30% detected once. The specimen sequenced was tumor tissue. Receptors were obtained from a female donor with retroperitoneal liposarcoma.

This clonotype showed up just a few times. The chain combines TRBV6-1 with TRBJ2-4, with 7 bases identical to TRBD2. The closer fit of TRBJ2-7 to the DNA end suggests the J call may be wrong. The CDR3 consists of 14 residues. Germline values: CDR1 MNHNS, CDR2 SASEGT. In nucleotides, the CDR3 is TGTGCCAGCACCGAGACTAGCTACCCCTACGAGCAGTACTTC. Its protein is CASTETSYPYEQYF.

The rearrangement uses TRBV6-1 and TRBJ2-1; D ambiguous. Trimming took off 2 bases at V and 10 bases at J, with 9 bases between the two ends. CDR3 size: 12 residues. Germline V gives CDR1 MNHNS, CDR2 SASEGT. CDR3: CASSELVSEQFF. CDR3 coding DNA: TGTGCCAGCAGTGAATTGGTGAGCGAGCAGTTCTTC.

The gene calls are TRBV6-5 and TRBJ2-2; D is unclear. The CDR3 is 17 amino acids. CDR1 and CDR2 from the germline V gene are MNHEY and SVGAGI. Trimming took off 4 bases at V and 1 base at J, with 16 bases between the two ends. This chain's CDR3 is CASSSGSRSLNTGELFF. DNA for the CDR3: TGTGCCAGCAGTTCGGGTAGCCGGAGCCTGAACACCGGGGAGCTGTTTTTT.

The chain uses TRBV11-2 and TRBJ2-1; TRBD2 matches at 8 bases. Germline V gene lookup returns CDR1 SGHAT and CDR2 FQNNGV. This CDR3 comprises 14 residues. The J segment lost 10 bases and the V segment lost 5 bases, leaving 10 bases of the junction unmatched. CDR3 DNA: TGTGCCAGCAGCGTCCGGGTCCGGGGGGGAGAGCAGTTCTTC. Translation: CASSVRVRGGEQFF.

This chain joins TRBV14 and TRBJ2-3, with D possibly matching TRBD1 (6 bases). Germline loops: CDR1 SGHDN, CDR2 FVKESK. This CDR3 is 15 amino acids long. The V end lost 4 bases, the J end lost 1 base, and 12 bases lay between the germline ends. CDR3 nucleotide sequence: TGTGCCAGCAGCCTCCACGAGGGGGGCACAGATACGCAGTATTTT. Its translation is CASSLHEGGTDTQYF.

In its sample, this clonotype was seen once. The chain joins TRBV11-2 to TRBJ2-3; D is perhaps TRBD2 (6 bases). There are 12 residues in the CDR3. Trimming took off 2 bases at V and 8 bases at J, with 8 bases between the two ends. CDR1 is SGHAT, CDR2 FQNNGV, per germline. CDR3 nucleotide sequence: TGTGCCAGCAGCTTATCCGGGGGTACGCAGTATTTT. This encodes CASSLSGGTQYF.

The table lists this clonotype with a few counts. V is TRBV12-3 or TRBV12-4 and J is TRBJ2-1; 9 bases are a match to TRBD2. The J call may be mistaken, given a closer DNA end match to TRBJ2-7. This CDR3 comprises 17 residues. CDR3 bases: TGTGCCAGCAGTTTAGTAGTTAGCGGGGGTGCGTACAATGAGCAGTACTTC. Its protein product is CASSLVVSGGAYNEQYF.

In its sample, this clonotype ranks as medium-sized. This chain connects TRBV7-2 to TRBJ2-1; 10 bases line up with TRBD2. CDR1 and CDR2 from the germline V gene are SGHTA and FQGNSA. Trimming removed 5 bases from V and 4 bases from J; junction bases left unmatched: 5. This CDR3 spans 15 amino acids. The DNA of the CDR3 is TGTGCCAGCAGCCCAGATAGCGGGAGGTACAATGAGCAGTTCTTC. This sequence encodes CASSPDSGRYNEQFF.

The CDR3 DNA sequence: TGTGCCAGCAACCTATCCGGGGGCCTCTCCTACGAGCAGTACTTC. It specifies CASNLSGGLSYEQYF. The rearrangement joins TRBV12-3 or TRBV12-4 to TRBJ2-5, with D possibly called TRBD1 or TRBD2 (6 bases each). Gene TRBJ2-7 matches the end of the DNA better, so the J call may be wrong. The CDR3 covers 15 residues.

The CDR3 loop reads CASRAYSGLEAKNIQFF. Here the CDR3 DNA reads TGTGCCAGCAGGGCCTACTCCGGACTCGAGGCCAAAAACATTCAGTTCTTC. The gene calls are TRBV6-1 and TRBJ2-1; possible D gene TRBD2, 5 bases. The CDR3 spans 17 residues. V was pared by 6 bases and J by 13 bases, with 31 bases between. CDR1 is MNHNS, CDR2 SASEGT, per germline.

This clonotype is deemed medium-sized (0.01 to 0.1%). The rearrangement joins TRBV6-4 to TRBJ2-1; D assignment may be TRBD1 or TRBD2 (5 bases each). The CDR3 has 16 residues. Germline V CDR1 and CDR2: MRHNA, SNTAGT. V was clipped by 2 bases and J by 0 bases, with 11 bases between them. CDR3 DNA sequence: TGTGCCAGCAGTGACGAGGGGCCTAGCTCCTACAATGAGCAGTTCTTC. Translation: CASSDEGPSSYNEQFF.

This chain connects TRBV12-3 or TRBV12-4 to TRBJ2-4; D gene unclear. The germline V and J ends were trimmed by 2 bases and 9 bases, with 20 bases remaining between them. The CDR3 contains 16 residues. CDR3 amino acids: CASSLSPLPQVGIQYF. CDR3 sequence (DNA): TGTGCCAGCAGTTTATCTCCTCTTCCCCAAGTAGGCATTCAGTACTTC.

By share, this clonotype ranks as medium-sized. The J gene is TRBJ2-1, the V gene TRBV7-2; 7 bases map to TRBD1. The CDR3 runs 14 residues. CDR1 is SGHTA, CDR2 FQGNSA, per germline. V was pared by 5 bases and J by 10 bases, with 11 bases of the junction left unmatched. CDR3 DNA: TGTGCCAGCAGCAGTAGACAGGGCTCCCACGAGCAGTTCTTC. It is translated as CASSSRQGSHEQFF. Based on the CDR3 plus reference TRBV7-2 and TRBJ2-1, the full variable domain is GAGVSQSPSNKVTEKGKDVELRCDPISGHTALYWYRQSLGQGLEFLIYFQGNSAPDKSGLPSDRFSAERTGGSVSTLTIQRTQQEDSAVYLCASSSRQGSHEQFFGPGTRLTVL.

This clonotype has just a few counts. The junction departs from the called germline gene at one end, perhaps through a read error. The chain uses TRBV7-6 and TRBJ2-5; possible D gene TRBD2, 6 bases. Gene TRBJ2-1 matches the end of the DNA better, so the J call may be wrong. The CDR3 runs to 15 residues. Germline V gene data show CDR1 as SGHVS and CDR2 as FNYEAQ. The CDR3 DNA sequence: TGTGCTAGCAGCCCGGCAGGGAGGAGTGGAGAGACCCAGTTCTTC. The encoded protein is CASSPAGRSGETQFF.

This clonotype is medium-sized (0.01 to 0.1%) in the sample. The DNA for the CDR3 is TGTGCCAGCAGCTTAGAGGTGGTTCTAGCGGAACAGTACTTC. It codes for CASSLEVVLAEQYF. V gene TRBV7-6 combines with J gene TRBJ2-5; 7 bases line up with TRBD2. Per the germline V gene, CDR1 is SGHVS and CDR2 is FNYEAQ. This CDR3 comprises 14 residues. Trimming cost V 1 base and J 11 bases; bases outside gene matches: 10. Looking up the rest from reference TRBV7-6 and TRBJ2-5 gives the full variable domain: GAGVSQSPRYKVTKRGQDVALRCDPISGHVSLYWYRQALGQGPEFLTYFNYEAQQDKSGLPNDRFSAERPEGSISTLTIQRTEQRDSAMYRCASSLEVVLAEQYFGPGTRLLVL.

By sample fraction, this clonotype is large. The V and J genes are TRBV27 and TRBJ1-1; D might be TRBD1 (6 bases). Germline-derived CDR1 and CDR2 are MNHEY and SMNVEV (reference sequence). Trimming removed 4 bases from V and 3 bases from J, with 12 bases in between. This CDR3 is 14 amino acids long. CDR3 in amino acids: CASSSGRGHTEAFF. CDR3 DNA: TGTGCCAGCAGTTCAGGCAGGGGTCACACTGAAGCTTTCTTT.

This clonotype was seen a handful of times. The V call is TRBV18, the J call TRBJ2-5, with 8 bases identical to TRBD1. The CDR3 totals 15 residues. Unmatched junction bases numbered 8, after V lost 6 bases and J lost 2 bases. CDR1 is KGHSH, CDR2 LQKENI, per germline. The CDR3 nucleotides read TGTGCCAGCTCGCAGGGGGCAGGGAGGCAAGAGACCCAGTACTTC. Its protein is CASSQGAGRQETQYF.

The count of this clonotype is one. V is TRBV6-1 and J is TRBJ2-1; 10 bases match TRBD1. In germline, CDR1 is MNHNS, CDR2 SASEGT. V lost 5 bases to trimming and J lost 13 bases; unmatched junction nucleotides: 11. There are 14 residues in the CDR3. Written as DNA, the CDR3 is TGTGCCAGCAGTAATGGAGGACAGGGGGAGACCCAGTTCTTC. Translated: CASSNGGQGETQFF.

The chain links TRBV10-3 to TRBJ2-3; 10 nucleotides align to TRBD2. V lost 5 bases and J lost 4; bases outside the gene matches: 15. This CDR3 is built from 18 residues. Germline V CDR1 and CDR2: ENHRY, SYGVKD. The CDR3 is CAISQPGLAPVKADTQYF. CDR3 nucleotides: TGTGCCATCAGTCAGCCGGGACTAGCGCCAGTAAAGGCAGATACGCAGTATTTT.

By share, this clonotype counts as large (0.1 to 1%). The chain carries TRBV6-1 and TRBJ2-7; 11 bases align to TRBD2. The J segment lost 2 bases and the V segment lost 5 bases, leaving 23 bases of the junction unmatched. The CDR3 has 21 amino acids. CDR1 is MNHNS, CDR2 SASEGT, per germline. The CDR3 nucleotides read TGTGCCAGCAGTCCAAGGGGGGGGAGAGTACTAGCGGGAGCTAAAGCCTACGAGCAGTACTTC. It yields the protein CASSPRGGRVLAGAKAYEQYF.

This clonotype was observed a handful of times. Just one base apart from a much larger clone, this may be a read error. The chain uses TRBV7-2 and TRBJ2-1; 10 positions match TRBD2. Germline V lookup: CDR1 SGHTA, CDR2 FQGNSA. V lost 0 bases and J lost 10; bases outside the gene matches: 15. This CDR3 comprises 18 residues. The CDR3 reads CASSLASSGSSYSYEQFF. The CDR3 nucleotides read TGTGCCAGCAGCTTAGCTTCTAGCGGGAGTTCCTACTCCTACGAGCAGTTCTTC.

The chain couples TRBV10-3 to TRBJ1-1, with D uncertain. The CDR3 sequence is 14 residues long. Germline loops: CDR1 ENHRY, CDR2 SYGVKD. Trimming shortened V by 3 bases and J by 3 bases, and 11 bases separated the two germline ends. CDR3 sequence (DNA): TGTGCCATCAGTGAAGGTCAGGTGTACACTGAAGCTTTCTTT. Amino acids: CAISEGQVYTEAFF.

The chain recombines TRBV6-6 with TRBJ2-4, with D tentatively TRBD1 or TRBD2 (6 bases each). This CDR3 is built from 14 residues. CDR1 is MNHNY and CDR2 is SVGAGI in the germline V gene (reference sequence). The V and J ends lost 2 bases and 13 bases respectively, with 18 bases between them. CDR3 loop: CASSYRRTGAPQYF. The CDR3 region has the DNA TGTGCCAGCAGTTACCGACGCACGGGGGCGCCCCAGTACTTC.

This chain uses TRBV6-1 with TRBJ2-1; 11 bases align to TRBD2. With 6 bases clipped from V and 3 bases from J, the junction kept 7 bases outside the gene matches. Germline CDR1 and CDR2: MNHNS and SASEGT. This CDR3 region has 16 residues. CDR3 DNA: TGTGCCAGCAGAGATCTAGCGGGAGGCCTCTACAATGAGCAGTTCTTC. It translates to CASRDLAGGLYNEQFF.

This clonotype has only a few counts. The V and J genes are TRBV12-5 and TRBJ2-5; 7 bases match TRBD1. Gene TRBJ2-7 matches the end of the DNA better, so the J call may be wrong. CDR3 size: 19 residues. Looked up from germline, CDR1 is LGHNT and CDR2 is FRNRAP. In nucleotides, the CDR3 is TGTGCTAGTGGTTTGGTACCGGGACAGCTGGCTAAGGGCGCCTACGAGCAGTACTTC. Its translation is CASGLVPGQLAKGAYEQYF.

This clonotype is labeled medium-sized. The V call is TRBV12-3 or TRBV12-4, the J call TRBJ2-1, with D perhaps TRBD2 (6 bases). The CDR3 sequence is 14 residues long. V was shortened by 3 bases and J by 6 bases, with 12 bases between the two germline ends. The DNA of the CDR3 is TGTGCCAGCAGTTTTCCGGGAGATGGCAATGAGCAGTTCTTC. Its translation is CASSFPGDGNEQFF.

With regard to this clonotype: A single base separates this from a much larger clone, so it may be a read error. The chain recombines TRBV6-2 or TRBV6-3 with TRBJ2-5; TRBD2 is a possible D gene (6 bases). V lost 6 bases and J 11 bases, leaving 25 bases between the germline ends. This CDR3 contains 15 residues. Germline loops: CDR1 MNHEY, CDR2 SVGEGT. CDR3: CASSLRTGDYNEQYF. CDR3 nucleotide sequence: TGTGCCAGCAGCCTGCGTACGGGAGACTACAATGAGCAGTACTTC.

This clonotype counts as medium-sized. The CDR3: CASSESGAGYTF. For the CDR3, the DNA is TGTGCCAGCAGTGAATCAGGGGCCGGCTACACCTTC. V usage is TRBV25-1 and J usage is TRBJ1-2, with D possibly matching TRBD1 (6 bases). CDR3 length: 12 residues. Germline values: CDR1 MGHDK, CDR2 SYGVNS. Trimming took 1 base from V and 8 from J, leaving 8 bases between them.

V is TRBV19 and J is TRBJ2-3, with 7 bases aligning to TRBD2. V was pared by 4 bases and J by 2 bases, with 3 bases of the junction left unmatched. Germline loops: CDR1 LNHDA, CDR2 SQIVND (reference sequence). CDR3 length equals 14 residues. The CDR3 is CASSSLAVTDTQYF. CDR3 in DNA: TGTGCCAGTAGTAGCCTAGCGGTCACAGATACGCAGTATTTT.